These T cell receptor beta chains were read from a single sample in a study of post-analysis software for immune sequencing data. TCRdb independently ran MiXCR on the PCR reads; one entry per CDR3 protein. The sample has 600,000 to 750,000 distinct CDR3 sequences, approximately 60% seen once. The sample taken for sequencing was blood. The receptors stem from a girl aged 2-10 years with multiple sclerosis. Both conserved end residues are part of each CDR3. Each record gives: V gene, CDR3 length, clone size, D gene, J gene, CDR3 protein, CDR3 DNA. The D gene is left open where the match is weak. Expanded clones are given a class, and other clones once, few, many or no size at all.

V: TRBV10-3
length: 15
size: .
D: .
J: TRBJ2-3
CDR3: CAISSDTVSTDTQYF
DNA: TGTGCCATCAGTTCCGACACCGTAAGCACAGATACGCAGTATTTT

V: TRBV7-9
length: 13
size: once
D: .
J: TRBJ1-2
CDR3: CASSFIGVGGYTF
DNA: TGTGCCAGCAGCTTTATCGGTGTCGGTGGCTACACCTTC

V: TRBV7-8
length: 15
size: few
D: .
J: TRBJ2-5
CDR3: CASSFGGSKQETQYF
DNA: TGTGCCAGCAGCTTCGGTGGCAGTAAGCAAGAGACCCAGTACTTC

V: TRBV20-1
length: 14
size: .
D: .
J: TRBJ2-1
CDR3: CSARDPRRNDEQFF
DNA: TGCAGTGCTAGAGATCCGCGGCGGAACGATGAGCAGTTCTTC

V: TRBV20-1
length: 13
size: .
D: TRBD2
J: TRBJ2-5
CDR3: CSVPAGGTETQYF
DNA: TGCAGTGTCCCAGCGGGGGGTACGGAGACCCAGTACTTC

V: TRBV9
length: 15
size: .
D: TRBD2
J: TRBJ2-3
CDR3: CASSGSGRATDTQYF
DNA: TGTGCCAGCAGCGGTAGCGGGAGGGCCACAGATACGCAGTATTTT

V: TRBV6-5
length: 12
size: few
D: .
J: TRBJ2-5
CDR3: CASSWGQGAQYF
DNA: TGTGCCAGCAGTTGGGGCCAAGGGGCCCAGTACTTC

V: TRBV9
length: 15
size: few
D: .
J: TRBJ2-5
CDR3: CASSVVASSGETQYF
DNA: TGTGCCAGCAGCGTAGTCGCCTCTTCGGGAGAGACCCAGTACTTC

V: TRBV9
length: 14
size: .
D: TRBD2
J: TRBJ2-1
CDR3: CASTPSGSANEQFF
DNA: TGTGCCAGCACCCCTAGCGGGAGCGCCAATGAGCAGTTCTTC

V: TRBV4-1
length: 17
size: .
D: .
J: TRBJ1-2
CDR3: CASSQDLGGTALYGYTF
DNA: TGCGCCAGCAGCCAAGATCTAGGAGGTACCGCCCTGTATGGCTACACCTTC

V: TRBV4-1
length: 16
size: .
D: .
J: TRBJ1-1
CDR3: CASSQVAGYRNTEAFF
DNA: TGCGCCAGCAGCCAAGTGGCAGGGTATAGGAACACTGAAGCTTTCTTT

V: TRBV27
length: 14
size: .
D: TRBD1
J: TRBJ1-2
CDR3: CASRKQGQVDGYTF
DNA: TGTGCCAGCAGGAAACAGGGACAGGTGGATGGCTACACCTTC

V: TRBV5-1
length: 14
size: .
D: .
J: TRBJ2-7
CDR3: CASSLAPGEGEQYF
DNA: TGCGCCAGCAGCTTGGCCCCGGGTGAGGGCGAGCAGTACTTC

V: TRBV4-1
length: 16
size: few
D: TRBD2
J: TRBJ2-1
CDR3: CASSPIAGLSYNEQFF
DNA: TGCGCCAGCAGCCCCATAGCGGGATTATCCTACAATGAGCAGTTCTTC

V: TRBV27
length: 17
size: few
D: TRBD2
J: TRBJ2-4
CDR3: CASKAGVSVGTKNIQYF
DNA: TGTGCCAGCAAAGCGGGAGTCTCAGTCGGTACCAAAAACATTCAGTACTTC

V: TRBV5-1
length: 16
size: .
D: .
J: TRBJ2-5
CDR3: CASSLDGQGLGETQYF
DNA: TGCGCCAGCAGCTTGGACGGGCAGGGGCTGGGAGAGACCCAGTACTTC

V: TRBV4-1
length: 16
size: .
D: TRBD2
J: TRBJ2-7
CDR3: CASSQERLASSYEQYF
DNA: TGCGCCAGCAGCCAAGAACGACTAGCCAGCTCCTACGAGCAGTACTTC

V: TRBV28
length: 13
size: .
D: TRBD1
J: TRBJ2-1
CDR3: CASNKGASNEQFF
DNA: TGTGCCAGCAATAAGGGGGCAAGCAATGAGCAGTTCTTC

V: TRBV2
length: 14
size: few
D: .
J: TRBJ2-3
CDR3: CASSEDLPSRTQYF
DNA: TGTGCCAGCAGTGAAGACCTCCCATCGCGTACGCAGTATTTT

V: TRBV21-1
length: 13
size: .
D: .
J: TRBJ2-7
CDR3: CAISLSQGLEQYF
DNA: TGTGCCATTAGTCTAAGTCAGGGTCTCGAGCAGTACTTC

V: TRBV7-3
length: 12
size: .
D: .
J: TRBJ2-5
CDR3: CASNLTEGTQYF
DNA: TGTGCCAGCAACTTAACTGAAGGGACCCAGTACTTC

V: TRBV20-1
length: 15
size: .
D: TRBD1
J: TRBJ2-3
CDR3: CSAAGTGGPTDTQYF
DNA: TGCAGTGCTGCCGGGACAGGGGGCCCCACAGATACGCAGTATTTT

V: TRBV4-1
length: 19
size: .
D: TRBD1
J: TRBJ1-1
CDR3: CASSQTPGARQGVRTEAFF
DNA: TGCGCCAGCAGCCAAACGCCCGGGGCCAGACAGGGGGTAAGGACTGAAGCTTTCTTT

V: TRBV4-3
length: 15
size: few
D: TRBD2
J: TRBJ2-3
CDR3: CASSPGLAGVHTQYF
DNA: TGCGCCAGCAGCCCAGGACTAGCGGGGGTTCATACGCAGTATTTT

V: TRBV4-3
length: 15
size: .
D: .
J: TRBJ2-4
CDR3: CASSQGDGGPNIQYF
DNA: TGCGCCAGCAGCCAAGGGGACGGGGGACCAAATATTCAGTACTTC

V: TRBV7-9
length: 15
size: .
D: .
J: TRBJ2-5
CDR3: CASSLAPEQQETQYF
DNA: TGTGCCAGCAGCTTAGCCCCGGAACAGCAAGAGACCCAGTACTTC

V: TRBV29-1
length: 13
size: .
D: .
J: TRBJ1-1
CDR3: CSVVYSMNTEAFF
DNA: TGCAGCGTTGTTTACAGCATGAACACTGAAGCTTTCTTT

V: TRBV5-1
length: 13
size: few
D: .
J: TRBJ1-5
CDR3: CASSLGQDQPQHF
DNA: TGCGCCAGCAGCTTGGGACAGGACCAGCCCCAGCATTTT

V: TRBV9
length: 15
size: .
D: TRBD1
J: TRBJ2-7
CDR3: CASSLTGTGAHEQYF
DNA: TGTGCCAGCAGTCTTACCGGGACAGGGGCCCACGAGCAGTACTTC

V: TRBV29-1
length: 11
size: .
D: .
J: TRBJ1-1
CDR3: CSGDRNTEAFF
DNA: TGCAGCGGAGACAGGAACACTGAAGCTTTCTTT

V: TRBV12-3/TRBV12-4
length: 16
size: .
D: .
J: TRBJ2-6
CDR3: CASSLARSYRANVLTF
DNA: TGTGCCAGCAGTTTAGCGAGGAGCTATCGGGCCAACGTCCTGACTTTC

V: TRBV4-1
length: 15
size: .
D: TRBD2
J: TRBJ2-7
CDR3: CASSHYSGVPYEQYF
DNA: TGCGCCAGCAGCCACTATAGCGGGGTCCCCTACGAGCAGTACTTC

V: TRBV7-9
length: 14
size: .
D: .
J: TRBJ1-4
CDR3: CASSRADSNEKLFF
DNA: TGTGCCAGCAGTCGAGCAGACAGTAATGAAAAACTGTTTTTT

V: TRBV29-1
length: 14
size: .
D: .
J: TRBJ2-7
CDR3: CSVATRAPAGEQYF
DNA: TGCAGCGTAGCAACCCGGGCCCCGGCAGGCGAGCAGTACTTC

V: TRBV5-1
length: 14
size: few
D: .
J: TRBJ1-5
CDR3: CASSPAQGDQPQHF
DNA: TGCGCCAGCAGCCCAGCCCAGGGCGATCAGCCCCAGCATTTT

V: TRBV6-1
length: 20
size: .
D: .
J: TRBJ2-4
CDR3: CASSEGGGASRTRPRNIQYF
DNA: TGTGCCAGCAGTGAAGGAGGCGGGGCATCACGGACGAGGCCTAGGAACATTCAGTACTTC

V: TRBV27
length: 13
size: .
D: .
J: TRBJ2-7
CDR3: CASSSYGRSEQYF
DNA: TGTGCCAGCAGTTCCTACGGCCGGAGTGAGCAGTACTTC

V: TRBV20-1
length: 13
size: .
D: TRBD1
J: TRBJ1-2
CDR3: CSAPRQGGYGYTF
DNA: TGCAGTGCCCCACGACAGGGAGGCTATGGCTACACCTTC

V: TRBV11-2
length: 18
size: .
D: .
J: TRBJ2-1
CDR3: CASSLALETRSSYNEQFF
DNA: TGTGCCAGCAGCTTAGCCCTGGAGACTAGGAGCTCCTACAATGAGCAGTTCTTC

V: TRBV2
length: 14
size: .
D: TRBD2
J: TRBJ2-5
CDR3: CAGSEALAEETQYF
DNA: TGTGCCGGCAGTGAAGCTCTAGCGGAAGAGACCCAGTACTTC

V: TRBV12-3/TRBV12-4
length: 11
size: .
D: .
J: TRBJ1-2
CDR3: CASSSLDGYTF
DNA: TGTGCCAGCAGCTCCCTCGACGGCTACACCTTC

V: TRBV20-1
length: 14
size: few
D: TRBD2
J: TRBJ2-1
CDR3: CSAVSGGAQNEQFF
DNA: TGCAGTGCCGTTAGCGGGGGGGCTCAGAATGAGCAGTTCTTC

V: TRBV4-2
length: 16
size: .
D: TRBD1
J: TRBJ1-6
CDR3: CASSQMGQDVNSPLHF
DNA: TGTGCCAGCAGCCAGATGGGACAGGATGTTAATTCGCCCCTCCACTTT

V: TRBV9
length: 16
size: .
D: TRBD2
J: TRBJ2-2
CDR3: CASSPGLVDDTGELFF
DNA: TGTGCCAGCAGCCCGGGACTAGTCGACGACACCGGGGAGCTGTTTTTT

V: TRBV12-3/TRBV12-4
length: 15
size: .
D: .
J: TRBJ2-1
CDR3: CASSSFDGPYNEQFF
DNA: TGTGCCAGCAGTTCCTTCGACGGACCCTACAATGAGCAGTTCTTC

V: TRBV7-2
length: 15
size: .
D: TRBD2
J: TRBJ2-1
CDR3: CASSLARGAHNEQFF
DNA: TGTGCCAGCAGCTTAGCGCGGGGGGCACACAATGAGCAGTTCTTC

V: TRBV18
length: 16
size: .
D: .
J: TRBJ2-1
CDR3: CASSPDVTAYSDEQFF
DNA: TGTGCCAGCTCACCGGACGTTACAGCCTACAGCGATGAGCAGTTCTTC

V: TRBV5-1
length: 14
size: .
D: .
J: TRBJ1-1
CDR3: CASSLAPGQTEAFF
DNA: TGCGCCAGCAGCTTGGCCCCCGGACAAACTGAAGCTTTCTTT

V: TRBV29-1
length: 13
size: .
D: TRBD1
J: TRBJ1-4
CDR3: CSVPTGVDEKLFF
DNA: TGCAGCGTCCCGACAGGGGTGGACGAAAAACTGTTTTTT

V: TRBV12-3/TRBV12-4
length: 13
size: .
D: TRBD2
J: TRBJ2-7
CDR3: CASSFAGGREQYF
DNA: TGTGCCAGCAGTTTTGCGGGGGGGAGAGAGCAGTACTTC

V: TRBV18
length: 11
size: .
D: .
J: TRBJ1-2
CDR3: CASSPIYGYTF
DNA: TGTGCCAGCTCACCGATCTATGGCTACACCTTC

V: TRBV7-2
length: 13
size: .
D: .
J: TRBJ2-1
CDR3: CASSFGTNNEQFF
DNA: TGTGCCAGCAGCTTCGGGACAAACAATGAGCAGTTCTTC

V: TRBV4-1
length: 17
size: few
D: .
J: TRBJ1-4
CDR3: CASSHLFQGITNEKLFF
DNA: TGCGCCAGCAGCCACCTCTTTCAGGGAATAACTAATGAAAAACTGTTTTTT